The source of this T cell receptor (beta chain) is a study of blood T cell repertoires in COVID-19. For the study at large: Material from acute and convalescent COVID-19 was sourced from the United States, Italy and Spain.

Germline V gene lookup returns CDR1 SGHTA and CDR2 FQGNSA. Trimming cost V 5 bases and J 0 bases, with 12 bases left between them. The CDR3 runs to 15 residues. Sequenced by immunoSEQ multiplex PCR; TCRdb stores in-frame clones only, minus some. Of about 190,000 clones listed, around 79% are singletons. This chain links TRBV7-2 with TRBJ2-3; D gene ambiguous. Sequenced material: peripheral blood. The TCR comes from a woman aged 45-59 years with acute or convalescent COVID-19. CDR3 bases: TGTGCCAGCAGCCCCTGGAGTTCTAGCACAGATACGCAGTATTTT. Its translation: CASSPWSSSTDTQYF.